One and the same sample provided the 17 T cell receptor beta chains below, sequenced in a study of OX40 agonist ivuxolimab in advanced cancers. Profiled with immunoSEQ multiplex PCR; TCRdb holds only in-frame clones, not every one. Counted here are 50,000 to 75,000 clones, around 87% occurring once; the ten biggest clones make up 0.3% to 0.4%. This material consisted of CD4+ or CD8+ T cells sorted from blood, taken in a trial of the OX40 agonist ivuxolimab. These receptor sequences come from an adult with an advanced solid tumor such as melanoma, head and neck, liver or kidney cancer.

The chain recombines TRBV15 with TRBJ1-1, with D possibly TRBD1 on 5 matching bases. Germline V gives CDR1 LNHNV, CDR2 YYDKDF (reference sequence). The CDR3 is made up of 13 amino acids. The V gene lost 0 bases and the J gene lost 8 bases, with 10 bases spanning the gap. The CDR3 loop reads CATSRDGTIEAFF. As DNA, the CDR3 is TGTGCCACCAGCAGAGACGGGACGATAGAAGCTTTCTTT.

This chain links TRBV5-1 with TRBJ1-5, with D possibly TRBD1 on 5 matching bases. From germline, CDR1 is SGHRS and CDR2 YFSETQ. The V and J ends lost 4 bases and 1 base respectively, with 15 bases between them. CDR3 length: 16 residues. For the CDR3, the DNA is TGCGCCAGCAGCAAGGGACCGTCCTTGAGCAATCAGCCCCAGCATTTT. Its translation: CASSKGPSLSNQPQHF. Complete variable domain (other parts from reference TRBV5-1 and TRBJ1-5): KAGVTQTPRYLIKTRGQQVTLSCSPISGHRSVSWYQQTPGQGLQFLFEYFSETQRNKGNFPGRFSGRQFSNSRSEMNVSTLELGDSALYLCASSKGPSLSNQPQHFGDGTRLSIL.

The chain combines TRBV7-9 with TRBJ1-6; D not resolved. With 1 base removed from V and 14 bases from J, the gap between germline ends came to 12 bases. The CDR3 spans 13 residues. CDR1 is SEHNR, CDR2 FQNEAQ, per germline (reference sequence). The CDR3 spells CASSLEGSGTLHF. CDR3 nucleotides: TGTGCCAGCAGCTTAGAAGGCAGCGGAACCCTCCACTTT.

The V gene is TRBV5-8, the J gene TRBJ1-2; D not certain. Germline V gene lookup returns CDR1 SGHTS and CDR2 YDEGEE. This CDR3 has 14 residues. Trimming took off 4 bases at V and 7 bases at J, with 17 bases between the two ends. The CDR3 sequence: CASSGGRVGRGYTF. The DNA for the CDR3 is TGTGCCAGCAGCGGCGGACGGGTTGGACGTGGCTACACCTTC.

This clone was seen only once. The genes are TRBV5-6 and TRBJ1-2; D uncertain. There are 17 residues in the CDR3. V dropped 0 bases and J dropped 0 bases, with 15 bases sitting between them. Germline V gene data show CDR1 as SGHDT and CDR2 as YYEEEE. CDR3 DNA sequence: TGTGCCAGCAGCTTGGCTGTAGGGAACCAAGCTAACTATGGCTACACCTTC. It is translated as CASSLAVGNQANYGYTF. Filled out from reference TRBV5-6 and TRBJ1-2, the complete variable domain reads DAGVTQSPTHLIKTRGQQVTLRCSPKSGHDTVSWYQQALGQGPQFIFQYYEEEERQRGNFPDRFSGHQFPNYSSELNVNALLLGDSALYLCASSLAVGNQANYGYTFGSGTRLTVV.

CDR3 sequence: CASSLAGANTQYF. Here the CDR3 DNA reads TGTGCCAGCAGCTTGGCGGGGGCAAATACGCAGTATTTT. The chain recombines TRBV7-3 with TRBJ2-3; possible D gene TRBD2, 7 bases. CDR3 length: 13 residues. Looked up from germline, CDR1 is SGHTA and CDR2 is FQGTGA. V dropped 3 bases and J dropped 7 bases, with 11 bases sitting between them.

The chain recombines TRBV4-2 with TRBJ1-2; 9 bases are shared with TRBD1. V was pared by 3 bases and J by 8 bases, with 7 bases of the junction left unmatched. Germline V gives CDR1 LGHNA, CDR2 YNFKEQ. The CDR3 loop spans 14 amino acids. The CDR3 protein is CASSQDRGEEGYTF. The CDR3 coding sequence is TGTGCCAGCAGCCAGGACAGGGGAGAGGAGGGCTACACCTTC.

This chain links TRBV19 with TRBJ2-1; 10 bases line up with TRBD1. The V gene end was trimmed by 9 bases and the J gene end by 7 bases; junction bases not matched to a gene: 9. This CDR3 contains 14 residues. Germline CDR1 is LNHDA and CDR2 is SQIVND (reference sequence). The CDR3 bases are TGTGCCAGCAACGCCGGGACAGGGGAGAATGAGCAGTTCTTC. It translates to CASNAGTGENEQFF.

V gene TRBV7-9 combines with J gene TRBJ1-3; no firm D call. This CDR3 is 11 amino acids long. Trimming stripped 4 bases from V and 4 bases from J, with 2 bases between. The germline CDR1 and CDR2 sequences are SEHNR and FQNEAQ (reference sequence). CDR3: CASSSGNTIYF. CDR3 DNA: TGTGCCAGCAGCTCCGGAAACACCATATATTTT.

The chain uses TRBV10-2 and TRBJ1-3, with 7 nucleotides matching TRBD1. The CDR3 covers 14 residues. Germline assignment: CDR1 WSHSY and CDR2 SAAADI. Unmatched junction bases numbered 2, after V lost 2 bases and J lost 4 bases. The CDR3 region has the DNA TGCGCCAGCAGTGAGGCAGGGGGAGGAAACACCATATATTTT. Translated: CASSEAGGGNTIYF.

On this clone itself: One end of the junction fails to match germline, which may point to a read error. This chain connects TRBV7-7 to TRBJ2-5; 14 bases match TRBD2. Germline V gene data show CDR1 as SSHAT and CDR2 as FNYEAQ (reference sequence). The CDR3 has 16 residues. In DNA, the CDR3 is TGTGCTAGCAGCTCGGGACTAGCGGGGGCGGGGGAGACCCAGTACTTC. Protein: CASSSGLAGAGETQYF.

This chain links TRBV10-3 with TRBJ1-1; TRBD1 is a possible D gene (5 bases). V was clipped by 4 bases and J by 4 bases, with 7 bases between them. The CDR3 contains 12 residues. Germline CDR1 ENHRY, CDR2 SYGVKD. The CDR3 loop is CAISGGGTEAFF. The CDR3 nucleotides read TGTGCCATCAGTGGGGGGGGCACTGAAGCTTTCTTT.

This clone was observed once. J is TRBJ1-2 and V is TRBV4-3; D possibly corresponds to TRBD1 (5 bases). V was clipped by 4 bases and J by 2 bases, with 14 bases between them. The CDR3 has 15 residues. CDR1 is LGHNA and CDR2 is YSLEER in the germline V gene. The CDR3 DNA sequence: TGCGCCAGCAGCCCGGGACCGAATACCAACTATGGCTACACCTTC. Translation gives CASSPGPNTNYGYTF.

The chain has TRBV7-9 and TRBJ1-6; D is unclear. V was clipped by 1 base and J by 10 bases, with 17 bases between them. Germline CDR1 and CDR2: SEHNR and FQNEAQ (reference sequence). CDR3 size: 16 residues. DNA for the CDR3: TGTGCCAGCAGCTTAGATTCGGGGATAAGCGGGTCACCCCTCCACTTT. Protein: CASSLDSGISGSPLHF.

Here the CDR3 reads CASSPEISGGAHAEQFF. For the CDR3, the DNA is TGTGCCAGCAGCCCTGAGATAAGCGGGGGGGCGCATGCTGAGCAGTTCTTC. The chain couples TRBV4-2 to TRBJ2-1, with 10 bases identical to TRBD2. With 4 bases clipped from V and 9 bases from J, the junction kept 15 bases outside the gene matches. This CDR3 contains 17 residues. The germline gives CDR1 LGHNA, CDR2 YNFKEQ.

This chain connects TRBV5-8 to TRBJ1-5, with TRBD1 matching 7 bases. V lost 4 bases, J lost 0 bases, and 4 bases stayed unmatched. This CDR3 comprises 15 residues. The germline V gene has CDR1 SGHTS and CDR2 YDEGEE. The DNA of the CDR3 is TGTGCCAGCAGCATGGGACAGCATAGCAATCAGCCCCAGCATTTT. Its protein product is CASSMGQHSNQPQHF.

The genes are TRBV10-2 and TRBJ2-3, with 13 bases fitting TRBD2. The germline gives CDR1 WSHSY, CDR2 SAAADI. The V segment lost 6 bases and the J segment 3 bases; nucleotides outside the gene matches: 12. The CDR3 has 18 residues. CDR3 coding DNA: TGCGCCAGCAGGATCCCAACGACTAGCGGGGGGTTTACAGATACGCAGTATTTT. Translating it yields CASRIPTTSGGFTDTQYF.